The present T cell receptor (beta chain) was sequenced within a study of T cells in women clearing cervical HPV infection listed by TCRdb under 2018. About the study as a whole: The cases were 20 to 30 women with histologically confirmed HPV16-related CIN3 or worse, and 2 of those women had invasive cancers. HLA typing was available for only a few women, so HLA type could not be excluded as a confounder. Five blinded duplicates per group were added as quality controls, giving about 60 samples: about 50 participants and 10 replicates. Cases were matched to controls by age within five years and by the year the sample was collected. This exploratory proof-of-principle case-control study, nested within the Guanacaste HPV Natural History Study in Costa Rica, compared TCR repertoires among women with different cervical HPV16 outcomes. Controls were approximately 25 women whose single incident HPV16 infection cleared within 12 months without precancer or cancer developing. Cases had a median age of about 34 years and controls had a median age of around 40, with no significant differences in baseline characteristics. In the parent cohort, about 10,000 women aged 18 or older were enrolled in Guanacaste, Costa Rica, during about 1993 to 1994 and then followed for less than nine years. For cases, the median interval between lesion detection and blood sampling was about 150 days, with an interquartile range of about 85 to 220 days. Blood from cases was drawn at the visit where the lesion was first identified, while blood from controls was drawn once the infection was no longer detected. The full study reports these points: Across sequencing depths, CIN3+ cases showed significantly higher TCR repertoire richness than controls, but evenness did not differ between the groups. Because the number of T cells in each sample was unknown, differences in richness could reflect differing T-cell content rather than repertoire biology. The cross-sectional design could not show whether associations preceded infection or resulted from it; effector/memory subsets and HPV-specific T cells were not isolated. Random forest classifiers combining richness and V gene abundances distinguished cases from controls with an estimated AUC of roughly 0.83. Lower TRBV6-7 relative abundance was observed in cases than in controls (approximately 0.1% versus 0.16%; Bonferroni P = 0.0008).

The CDR3 contains 15 residues, cysteine and phenylalanine counted. Shown are 36 bases from within the CDR3, in frame from base 1. According to the germline V gene, CDR1 reads SGHVS and CDR2 reads FQNEAQ. The V end gives up 5 bases and the J end 4 bases, leaving 10 bases in the junction not matched to a gene. TCR beta CDR3 regions were amplified by multiplex PCR from an average of around 1,200 ng genomic DNA per sample using the immunoSEQ assay. To correct primer bias, the assay used a complete synthetic TCR repertoire to set an amplification baseline. The amplicons were sequenced using the Illumina platform. Turning to the authors' computational methods: Error correction of the sequences involved clustering with frequency ratios plus a modified nearest-neighbor algorithm, after which the sequences were analyzed in the immunoSEQ Analyzer using IMGT gene definitions. At each rarefaction depth, TCR richness and evenness were averaged over 20 rarefaction repeats, and samples with fewer sequences than the depth were excluded. V, D and J gene relative abundances were compared between groups with Wilcoxon rank sum tests, applying FDR correction. An intraclass correlation of approximately 96% for TCR richness and an average of about 80% across 65 to 70 gene segments were obtained from the blinded duplicates. This immuneACCESS table, as held by TCRdb, lists in-frame sequences with V and J called but not all clones. Of the missing ones, under half trace to an unresolved V gene in checked studies; the others have no known cause. V, J and clone size are taken as reported in that table, and D and trimming were inferred from the DNA itself. The table kept for this sample lists more than 25,000 clones. Around 3.9% of the sample is taken by the ten largest.

Every participant had a single incident cervical HPV16 infection, and women with prevalent HPV16 infections were excluded. Cervical HPV DNA was detected with MY09/MY11 PCR, and genotyping was done by dot-blot hybridization. Less than 19 mL of heparinized blood was centrifuged, after which the buffy coat was aliquoted, frozen at -30 degrees C, and then stored at -80 degrees C. Genomic DNA was extracted from buffy coat specimens using QIAGEN kits. Comments on this clone: The clone's antigen remains unknown. The sequenced fragment ends 3 residues before the CDR3 boundary, so the rest is inferred from the germline J gene.

The receptor comes from a woman aged 18-69 years with a cervical HPV16 infection that either progressed to CIN3+ or cleared (not recorded which). Recombination connected TRBV7-8 to TRBJ2-5; TRBD1 agrees with 7 junctional bases. The sample consisted of blood buffy coat. Here the CDR3 is given as CASSVGQRGGETQYF. The DNA read from the CDR3 is TGTGCCAGCAGCGTGGGACAGAGAGGGGGAGAGACC.